The clone carrying this T cell receptor beta chain has a count of ten or more. Its antigen is unidentified. Synthesis of cDNA used 5'RACE (with 10-nucleotide random UMIs). Each CDR3 protein gets one entry after TCRdb re-called the 5' RACE reads with MiXCR. This sample has tens of thousands of distinct CDR3 sequences, with around 10% found just once. The sample comes from a study of neurological immune-mediated disorders. Findings and caveats of the study: Patients with HTLV-1-associated myelopathy had the highest level of TCR clonal expansion, whereas patients with multiple sclerosis had the lowest level, falling beneath the level found in healthy controls. TCR-beta repertoires seemed private in all groups, with no expanded CDR3 amino acid sequences shared.

The unsorted libraries had their origin in 2 million PBMCs stored at -80 C. The sequence derives from a woman aged 25-40 years with HTLV-1-associated myelopathy (HAM/TSP). The sequencing input was PBMCs.

Here the CDR3 DNA reads TGTGCCAGCAGCGCCACGGGACAGAACAATGAGCAGTTCTTC. It is translated as CASSATGQNNEQFF. V gene TRBV2 combines with J gene TRBJ2-1, with 7 bases lining up with TRBD1. This CDR3 comprises 14 residues. Looked up from germline, CDR1 is SNHLY and CDR2 is FYNNEI. V gave up 6 bases and J gave up 5 bases; unmatched junction bases: 7.